The present T cell receptor beta chain was sequenced within a study of blood T cell repertoires in COVID-19. This clone has just a few counts. The germline gives CDR1 SGHTA, CDR2 FQGNSA. Trimming shortened V by 2 bases and J by 4 bases, and 5 bases separated the two germline ends. The CDR3 runs 12 residues. In the authors' workflow: Amplification of reference gene primers was used by the study to estimate nucleated cell counts. Some clones are missing from TCRdb's copy, which holds only in-frame ones; the method was immunoSEQ multiplex PCR. The V and J calls and the clone size are those of that table, but D and trimming were determined from the DNA. The sample consists of around 150,000 clones, roughly nine tenths of them appearing once.

The sequenced sample consisted of peripheral blood. This chain joins TRBV7-2 and TRBJ1-1; D call uncertain. This TCR derives from a man aged 55-75 years with active or convalescent COVID-19. The CDR3 DNA reads TGTGCCAGCAGCTTATCCTTCACTGAAGCTTTCTTT. It is translated as CASSLSFTEAFF.